This T cell receptor (beta chain) emerged from a study of blood T cells in healthy people across ages. Across the whole study: Template switching captured about one barcoded beta molecule per two T cells.

General study points: Older age went with lower TCR beta diversity per million T cells, in a roughly linear way.

Germline CDR1 and CDR2: DFQATT and SNEGSKA (reference sequence). This CDR3 comprises 14 residues. J was trimmed by 9 bases and V by 5 bases; bases with no gene match: 10. About this clonotype itself: Antigen unknown.

The donors, all healthy, were Caucasians living in Russia, aged about 6 to 95. Together with a sample-barcoded 5' primer, a J-beta primer mix was included in a second PCR lasting about 7 to 11 cycles. One entry per CDR3 protein, called by TCRdb with MiXCR from the 5' RACE reads. The repertoire includes 1.5 million to 2 million distinct CDR3 sequences, about 49% of them detected once, and over 2% sits in the top ten. This clonotype was obtained from a woman aged 40 to 50 in good health. V and J are TRBV20-1 and TRBJ2-5; 12 positions match TRBD2. The specimen sequenced was blood. This chain's CDR3 is CSARTSGGPGAQYF. Written as DNA, the CDR3 is TGCAGTGCTCGTACTAGCGGGGGGCCCGGGGCCCAGTACTTC.